Described below is a single T cell receptor beta chain sequence and its context. There are a few counts of this clone. What this receptor recognizes is not known. There are no base qualities to consult, and no much larger clone falls within one base. The CDR3 goes from the cysteine to the phenylalanine over 15 residues. Just the 45-base CDR3 DNA is kept, in frame starting at base 1. The junction shows trimming of 1 base on V and 4 bases on J, plus 11 bases between the germline ends. The CDR1 and CDR2 encoded by the germline V gene are SGHVS and FQNEAQ. Whole blood was collected in K2EDTA tubes by collaborating institutions according to the institutions' own protocols. For TCRbeta analysis, collaborators shipped samples in one of three forms: frozen whole blood, isolated PBMCs, or DNA extracted from either of those sample types. This sample stems from a study of blood T cell repertoires in COVID-19 (dated by TCRdb to 2019 to 2021). With regard to the full study: Collaborator samples came from the United States, Italy and Spain and covered acute and convalescent phases of COVID-19. A freely available public database, intended as a resource for researchers studying the immune response to SARS-CoV-2, is where the repertoires were released. Sample metadata almost always included a de-identified subject ID, COVID-19 status, age in years and sex. The prospective study material was composed of cDNA or gDNA derived from T cells, B-cell-depleted T cells, or PBMCs. The dataset comprised deeply sampled blood TCRbeta repertoires from subjects exposed to, actively infected with, or recovered from COVID-19. The samples were drawn from the first 160 participants of the ongoing ImmuneRACE study and from 950 to 1,500 subjects provided by 6 global collaborators. Where HLA class I and class II types were available, the types were taken from metadata supplied by the sample provider, not from assay-based typing.

TCRbeta CDR3 regions were amplified from genomic DNA by means of the immunoSEQ Assay, a bias-controlled multiplex PCR. Per the original workflow: Within the assay, amplification of reference gene primers was used to estimate how many nucleated cells each sample contained. To quantify the absolute abundance of each unique TCRbeta CDR3 rearrangement, sequence reads were collapsed and filtered. Productive Simpson clonality was computed per sample as the square root of Simpson's diversity index over productive rearrangements. Not all clones reach the TCRdb copy of this immuneACCESS table, which keeps in-frame sequences only. Checked studies attribute under half of the gap to unresolved V genes and leave the rest unexplained. The V and J calls and clone size are taken from that table; D and trimming were inferred from the DNA. For this sample there are 90,000 to 150,000 clones; about four fifths appear just once. The ten largest account for 3% to 4.5% of the sample.

Here is what the overall study found, with its caveats: The amount of clinical and demographic metadata varied by source and participant and was provided uncurated.

This chain joins TRBV7-8 to TRBJ1-3; the D gene assignment is ambiguous. This clonotype was sampled from an elderly woman with acute or convalescent COVID-19. The specimen was peripheral blood. The CDR3 region has the sequence CASSLDAGGGNTIYF. The nucleotide sequence reads as follows: TGTGCCAGCAGCTTAGATGCAGGAGGCGGAAACACCATATATTTT.